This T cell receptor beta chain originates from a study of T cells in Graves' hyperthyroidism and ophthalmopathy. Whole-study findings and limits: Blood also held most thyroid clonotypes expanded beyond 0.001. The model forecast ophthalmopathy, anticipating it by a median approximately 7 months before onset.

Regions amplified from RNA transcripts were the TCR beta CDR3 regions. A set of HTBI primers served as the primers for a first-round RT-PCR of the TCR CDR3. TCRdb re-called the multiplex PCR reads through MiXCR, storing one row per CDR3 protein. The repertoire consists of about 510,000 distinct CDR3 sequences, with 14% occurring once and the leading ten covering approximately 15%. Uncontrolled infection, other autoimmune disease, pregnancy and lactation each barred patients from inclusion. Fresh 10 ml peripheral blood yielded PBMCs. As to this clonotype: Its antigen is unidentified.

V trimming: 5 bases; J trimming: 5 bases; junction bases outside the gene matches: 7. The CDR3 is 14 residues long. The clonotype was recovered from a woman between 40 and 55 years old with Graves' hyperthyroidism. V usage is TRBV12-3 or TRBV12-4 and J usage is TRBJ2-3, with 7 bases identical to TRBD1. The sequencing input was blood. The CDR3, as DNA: TGTGCCAGCAGTCCCGACAGGGCCGGAGATACGCAGTATTTT. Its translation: CASSPDRAGDTQYF.